This TCR beta chain was observed in a study of graft-versus-host responses after intestinal transplantation. TCRdb's copy holds only in-frame clones and misses some; the assay was immunoSEQ multiplex PCR. The sample holds around 17,000 clones, roughly 82% seen once. Intraepithelial plus lamina propria lymphocytes were released by processing graft tissue. The CDR3 spans 16 residues. CDR1 is MNHEY and CDR2 is SMNVEV in the germline V gene (reference sequence). V was shortened by 5 bases and J by 2 bases, with 19 bases between the two germline ends. The sample consisted of ileum tissue, taken 17 days after transplant. The source of this sequence is a human patient who received an intestinal transplant, so some T cells may come from the graft donor. J is TRBJ2-7 and V is TRBV27; D is unclear. CDR3 region: CASSIQDGFSPYEQYF. The CDR3 DNA reads TGTGCCAGCAGTATACAAGACGGCTTTTCCCCCTACGAGCAGTACTTC.